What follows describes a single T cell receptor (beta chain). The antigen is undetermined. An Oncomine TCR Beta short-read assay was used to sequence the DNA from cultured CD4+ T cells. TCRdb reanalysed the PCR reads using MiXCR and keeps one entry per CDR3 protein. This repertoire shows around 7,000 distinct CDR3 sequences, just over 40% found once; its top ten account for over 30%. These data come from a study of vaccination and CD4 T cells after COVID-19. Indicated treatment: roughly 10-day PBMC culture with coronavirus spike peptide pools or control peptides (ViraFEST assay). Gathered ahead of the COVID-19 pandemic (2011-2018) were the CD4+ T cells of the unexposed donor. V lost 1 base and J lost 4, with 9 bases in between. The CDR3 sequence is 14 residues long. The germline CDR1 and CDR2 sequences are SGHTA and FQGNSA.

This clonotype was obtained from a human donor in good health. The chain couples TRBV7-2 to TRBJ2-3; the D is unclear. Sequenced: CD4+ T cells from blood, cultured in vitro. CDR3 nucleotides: TGTGCCAGCAGCTTAGTGGTGGTCCCAGATACGCAGTATTTT. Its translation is CASSLVVVPDTQYF.